Listed here are 32 T cell receptor beta chains from one sample, sequenced in a study of T cell responses to AZD1222 COVID-19 vaccine. Here immunoSEQ multiplex PCR was the method, and the copy in TCRdb shows in-frame clones only, minus some. The data show over 85,000 clones, about 94% seen once. The sample consisted of peripheral blood, taken 28 days after the second AZD1222 dose. The source of these receptors is an adult who received the AZD1222 COVID-19 vaccine.

V and J are TRBV3-1 (or the pseudogene TRBV3-2) and TRBJ2-3; 10 positions match TRBD2. J lost 6 bases, V lost 0 bases, and 12 bases had no gene match. Germline V CDR1 and CDR2: LGHDT, YNNKEL (reference sequence). The length of the CDR3 is 18 residues. CDR3 sequence (DNA): TGTGCCAGCAGCCAAGATATTGGTACTAGCGGGACTAGGGATACGCAGTATTTT. Translating it yields CASSQDIGTSGTRDTQYF.

The rearrangement links TRBV10-1 to TRBJ2-4, with 8 positions matching TRBD2. Germline lookup yields CDR1 WNHNN and CDR2 SYGVQD (reference sequence). Trimming at V came to 0 bases and at J to 10 bases, leaving 5 bases not matched to a gene. There are 14 residues in the CDR3. This CDR3 reads CASSESGGGLIQYF. The CDR3 nucleotides read TGCGCCAGCAGTGAGTCCGGGGGGGGCCTAATTCAGTACTTC.

The chain combines TRBV6-5 with TRBJ2-3; the match to TRBD1 covers 7 bases. Trimming at V came to 6 bases and at J to 5 bases, leaving 8 bases not matched to a gene. Germline V gene data show CDR1 as MNHEY and CDR2 as SVGAGI. The CDR3 has 14 residues. CDR3: CASRAGQVGDTQYF. The CDR3 DNA sequence: TGTGCCAGCAGGGCAGGACAGGTGGGAGATACGCAGTATTTT.

In DNA, the CDR3 is TGTGCCAGCAGCTTACCTAGCACAGATACGCAGTATTTT. It codes for CASSLPSTDTQYF. The chain combines TRBV11-1 with TRBJ2-3; no firm D call. The CDR3 runs to 13 residues. The germline CDR1 and CDR2 sequences are SGHAT and FQDESV (reference sequence). Trimming took off 2 bases at V and 0 bases at J, with 3 bases between the two ends.

The rearrangement joins TRBV6-5 to TRBJ2-1; no definite D call. Deletions cut 0 bases from V and 3 bases from J, with 12 bases between. The germline CDR1 and CDR2 sequences are MNHEY and SVGAGI. The CDR3 spans 16 residues. As DNA, the CDR3 is TGTGCCAGCAGTTACTCGTCGTGGCAGAGCTACAATGAGCAGTTCTTC. Translation gives CASSYSSWQSYNEQFF.

The genes are TRBV6-5 and TRBJ1-5; D gene uncertain. The CDR3 length is 13 residues. V was trimmed by 11 bases and J by 4 bases, leaving 15 bases between them. Looked up from germline, CDR1 is MNHEY and CDR2 is SVGAGI. CDR3 in amino acids: CAGQESGNQPQHF. CDR3 DNA sequence: TGTGCCGGGCAAGAGAGCGGGAATCAGCCCCAGCATTTT.

The V call is TRBV5-1, the J call TRBJ1-2; D gene ambiguous. Germline CDR1 reads SGHRS; CDR2 reads YFSETQ. The CDR3 length is 11 residues. V shed 7 bases and J shed 13 bases, with 17 bases lying between them. The CDR3 coding sequence is TGCGCCAGCTGGGGTGGCAGGCATCGCACCTTC. This sequence encodes CASWGGRHRTF.

V usage is TRBV3-1 (or the pseudogene TRBV3-2) and J usage is TRBJ1-4; no firm D call. Trimming pared 1 base from V and 8 bases from J, leaving 14 bases between. The CDR3 spans 15 residues. Germline CDR1 reads LGHDT; CDR2 reads YNNKEL (reference sequence). The CDR3 DNA is TGTGCCAGCAGCCAAGTGACTGGGGTGCAAGAAAAACTGTTTTTT. Protein: CASSQVTGVQEKLFF.

This chain connects TRBV29-1 to TRBJ2-7, with D perhaps TRBD1 (6 bases). V shed 7 bases and J shed 3 bases, with 16 bases lying between them. The germline V gene encodes CDR1 SQVTM and CDR2 ANQGSEA. The CDR3 totals 13 residues. The CDR3 reads CSARTGRNYEQYF. The DNA of the CDR3 is TGCAGCGCAAGAACAGGGCGGAACTACGAGCAGTACTTC.

V is TRBV6-5 and J is TRBJ1-2; TRBD1 might be the D (6 bases). The germline CDR1 and CDR2 sequences are MNHEY and SVGAGI. The CDR3 has 15 amino acids. Between the trimmed V and J ends, which lost 0 bases and 3 bases, there was a span of 11 bases. DNA for the CDR3: TGTGCCAGCAGTTACTCGAGGAGGGGGGACTATGGCTACACCTTC. Its translation is CASSYSRRGDYGYTF.

The chain uses TRBV7-2 and TRBJ1-2; D call uncertain. The ends were cut back, 5 bases at V and 5 bases at J, with 15 bases in the middle. This CDR3 region has 14 residues. CDR1 is SGHTA, CDR2 FQGNSA, per germline. In DNA, the CDR3 is TGTGCCAGCAGCGGTGATTTTTCCCCTTATGGCTACACCTTC. This codes for CASSGDFSPYGYTF.

J is TRBJ1-6 and V is TRBV9, with TRBD1 as a possible D gene (6 bases). The CDR3 totals 16 residues. In germline, CDR1 is SGDLS, CDR2 YYNGEE. With 4 bases removed from V and 0 bases from J, the gap between germline ends came to 11 bases. The CDR3 nucleotides are TGTGCCAGCAGCAAAGGGGGGAGCTCCTATAATTCACCCCTCCACTTT. This encodes CASSKGGSSYNSPLHF.

The chain links TRBV6-5 to TRBJ1-4, with 9 bases lining up with TRBD1. Germline trimming cut 6 bases from V and 4 bases from J; bases unmatched to any gene: 6. The CDR3 has 15 amino acids. CDR1 is MNHEY and CDR2 is SVGAGI in the germline V gene. The CDR3 here is CASRQTGGHNEKLFF. The CDR3 DNA reads TGTGCCAGCAGGCAAACAGGGGGCCATAATGAAAAACTGTTTTTT.

V is TRBV7-9 and J is TRBJ2-1; D not resolved. With 3 bases removed from V and 10 bases from J, the gap between germline ends came to 16 bases. Per germline, CDR1 SEHNR and CDR2 FQNEAQ (reference sequence). The CDR3 is 14 amino acids. CDR3 region: CASSFRVLDPEQFF. CDR3 in DNA: TGTGCCAGCAGCTTCCGGGTCTTAGATCCGGAGCAGTTCTTC.

V and J are TRBV19 and TRBJ2-7; D is perhaps TRBD1 (6 bases). With 6 bases removed from V and 0 bases from J, the gap between germline ends came to 9 bases. This CDR3 has 13 residues. The V gene's germline CDR1 is LNHDA and CDR2 SQIVND (reference sequence). The DNA for the CDR3 is TGTGCCAGTAGCGACAGGAACTCCTACGAGCAGTACTTC. It yields the protein CASSDRNSYEQYF.

The V gene is TRBV10-3, the J gene TRBJ1-1; 7 bases line up with TRBD1. After removal of 1 base from V and 6 bases from J, the junction contained 5 bases not matched to a gene. The CDR3 contains 14 residues. Germline CDR1 and CDR2: ENHRY and SYGVKD. The CDR3 nucleotides are TGTGCCATCAGTGAGTTGGGACAGCGGGCTGAAGCTTTCTTT. It yields the protein CAISELGQRAEAFF.

By frequency in the sample, this clone is medium-sized. The rearrangement links TRBV11-2 to TRBJ2-7, with TRBD1 matching over 7 bases. The ends lost 5 bases at V and 5 bases at J; junction bases unmatched: 12. This CDR3 comprises 15 residues. Germline V CDR1 and CDR2: SGHAT, FQNNGV. Written as DNA, the CDR3 is TGTGCCAGCAGCCCTCGAACGACAGGGTTCGACGAGCAGTACTTC. It yields the protein CASSPRTTGFDEQYF.

The CDR3: CASSSATRTGGEKLFF. The CDR3 nucleotides read TGTGCCAGCAGCTCCGCTACCCGGACAGGGGGGGAAAAACTGTTTTTT. The rearrangement joins TRBV7-8 to TRBJ1-4; TRBD1 aligns across 10 bases. The germline V gene has CDR1 SGHVS and CDR2 FQNEAQ. Unmatched junction bases numbered 10, after V lost 4 bases and J lost 8 bases. CDR3 length: 16 residues.

The CDR3 bases are TGTGCCAGCAGCCCGAGTCGGACAGTTGAAAAACTGTTTTTT. Encoded protein: CASSPSRTVEKLFF. The V call is TRBV3-1 (or the pseudogene TRBV3-2), the J call TRBJ1-4, with D possibly matching TRBD1 (6 bases). V was pared by 4 bases and J by 7 bases, with 13 bases between. Per germline, CDR1 LGHDT and CDR2 YNNKEL (reference sequence). The CDR3 contains 14 residues.

The rearrangement links TRBV7-2 to TRBJ1-3; D is perhaps TRBD1 (5 bases). CDR1 is SGHTA, CDR2 FQGNSA, per germline. Trimming took off 7 bases at V and 0 bases at J, with 10 bases between the two ends. This CDR3 has 14 residues. CDR3 region: CASTFQGSGNTIYF. Here the CDR3 DNA reads TGTGCCAGCACCTTCCAGGGCTCTGGAAACACCATATATTTT.

The chain couples TRBV5-1 to TRBJ1-5, with D perhaps matching TRBD1 (5 bases). Germline V gene data show CDR1 as SGHRS and CDR2 as YFSETQ. This CDR3 contains 14 residues. The ends were cut back, 0 bases at V and 4 bases at J, with 8 bases in the middle. The CDR3, as DNA: TGCGCCAGCAGCTTGGAGGCAGGGAATCAGCCCCAGCATTTT. It is translated as CASSLEAGNQPQHF.

The rearrangement uses TRBV11-2 and TRBJ1-6, with D possibly being TRBD1 (5 bases). Trimming cost V 1 base and J 12 bases, with 16 bases left between them. The germline gives CDR1 SGHAT, CDR2 FQNNGV. The CDR3 sequence is 15 residues long. Here the CDR3 DNA reads TGTGCCAGCAGCTTAGCCAGGGAAATTGTCAGACCCCTCCACTTT. This sequence encodes CASSLAREIVRPLHF.

This chain uses TRBV5-1 with TRBJ2-6; weak D call: TRBD1 (7 bases). Trimming shortened V by 0 bases and J by 1 base, and 14 bases separated the two germline ends. This CDR3 has 18 residues. Germline V gene lookup returns CDR1 SGHRS and CDR2 YFSETQ. Here the CDR3 DNA reads TGCGCCAGCAGCTTGGTGCCCAGGGGGGTATCTGGGGCCAACGTCCTGACTTTC. Translated: CASSLVPRGVSGANVLTF.

This clone was observed a single time. The chain joins TRBV5-4 to TRBJ1-1; weak D call: TRBD1 (6 bases). The CDR3 loop spans 13 amino acids. Germline V CDR1 and CDR2: SGHNT, YYREEE (reference sequence). The ends were cut back, 0 bases at V and 8 bases at J, with 11 bases in the middle. CDR3 in amino acids: CASSLDSRGEAFF. CDR3 coding DNA: TGTGCCAGCAGCTTGGATAGCAGGGGCGAAGCTTTCTTT.

This CDR3 is CATSIGGGNEKLFF. The CDR3, as DNA: TGTGCCACGTCAATTGGAGGGGGAAACGAAAAACTGTTTTTT. This chain links TRBV24-1 with TRBJ1-4; D may be TRBD1 (6 bases). The germline V gene has CDR1 KGHDR and CDR2 SFDVKD. The ends were cut back, 10 bases at V and 8 bases at J, with 19 bases in the middle. The CDR3 is 14 residues long.

The J gene is TRBJ1-1, the V gene TRBV5-6; the D gene is possibly TRBD1 (5 bases). V was cut by 1 base and J by 1 base, with 14 bases left in between. There are 16 residues in the CDR3. The germline gives CDR1 SGHDT, CDR2 YYEEEE. The CDR3 DNA is TGTGCCAGCAGCTTGCGGGGGATTCGTGGGAACACTGAAGCTTTCTTT. Its protein is CASSLRGIRGNTEAFF.

The chain links TRBV5-1 to TRBJ2-5; TRBD1 is a possible D gene (6 bases). Looked up from germline, CDR1 is SGHRS and CDR2 is YFSETQ. This CDR3 comprises 15 residues. With 5 bases removed from V and 1 base from J, the gap between germline ends came to 15 bases. Written as DNA, the CDR3 is TGCGCCAGCAGGTTCGGTTCGACAGGCCAAGAGACCCAGTACTTC. It is translated as CASRFGSTGQETQYF.

J is TRBJ1-2 and V is TRBV6-5; possible D gene TRBD1, 5 bases. From germline, CDR1 is MNHEY and CDR2 SVGAGI. V lost 6 bases to trimming and J lost 4 bases, with 12 bases between them. The CDR3 consists of 13 residues. The chain's CDR3 is CASREQGPYGYTF. The CDR3 DNA reads TGTGCCAGCAGGGAGCAGGGCCCCTATGGCTACACCTTC.

The V and J genes are TRBV6-5 and TRBJ2-7, with D unclear. Germline CDR1 reads MNHEY; CDR2 reads SVGAGI. CDR3 length equals 13 residues. The ends were cut back, 10 bases at V and 5 bases at J, with 18 bases in the middle. CDR3 region: CATRQDPLNEQYF. The CDR3 coding sequence is TGTGCCACTCGTCAAGATCCCCTGAACGAGCAGTACTTC.

The chain combines TRBV15 with TRBJ1-6, with 9 nucleotides matching TRBD1. Germline V gives CDR1 LNHNV, CDR2 YYDKDF (reference sequence). V was pared by 0 bases and J by 10 bases, with 7 bases of the junction left unmatched. The CDR3 loop spans 16 amino acids. The DNA of the CDR3 is TGTGCCACCAGCAGAGATCGGGGACAGGGAGGATCACCCCTCCACTTT. It encodes CATSRDRGQGGSPLHF.

The J gene is TRBJ2-1, the V gene TRBV29-1; no reliable D call. CDR1 is SQVTM and CDR2 is ANQGSEA in the germline V gene. The CDR3 spans 15 residues. V lost 1 base, J lost 8 bases, and 18 bases lay in between. This CDR3 reads CSVEGKGTPFHEQFF. Written as DNA, the CDR3 is TGCAGCGTTGAAGGGAAGGGTACCCCGTTTCATGAGCAGTTCTTC.

The V gene is TRBV6-1, the J gene TRBJ2-3, with TRBD2 identical over 8 bases. The germline CDR1 and CDR2 sequences are MNHNS and SASEGT. V lost 2 bases to trimming and J lost 3 bases; unmatched junction nucleotides: 4. CDR3 length equals 15 residues. CDR3 bases: TGTGCCAGCAGTGAAAGAGAGCGGGAGACAGATACGCAGTATTTT. Residues: CASSERERETDTQYF.